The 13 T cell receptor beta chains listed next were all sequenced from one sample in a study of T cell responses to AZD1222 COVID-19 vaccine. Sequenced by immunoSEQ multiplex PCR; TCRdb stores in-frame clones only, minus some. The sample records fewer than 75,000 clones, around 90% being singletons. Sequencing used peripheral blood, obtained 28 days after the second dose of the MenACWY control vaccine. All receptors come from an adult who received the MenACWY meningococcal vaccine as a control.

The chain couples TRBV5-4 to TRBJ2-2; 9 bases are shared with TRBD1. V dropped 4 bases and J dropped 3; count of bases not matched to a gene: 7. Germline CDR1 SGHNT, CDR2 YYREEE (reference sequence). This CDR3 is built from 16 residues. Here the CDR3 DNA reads TGTGCCAGCAGCGGGACAGGGAGCTATTACACCGGGGAGCTGTTTTTT. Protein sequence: CASSGTGSYYTGELFF.

The CDR3 nucleotides are TGTGCCTGGAGTGGGGTCTACGAGCAGTACTTC. This encodes CAWSGVYEQYF. This chain links TRBV30 with TRBJ2-7; D is unresolved. Germline V lookup: CDR1 GTSNPN, CDR2 SVGIG (reference sequence). Trimming removed 1 base at V and 3 bases at J, with 4 bases between. The CDR3 covers 11 residues.

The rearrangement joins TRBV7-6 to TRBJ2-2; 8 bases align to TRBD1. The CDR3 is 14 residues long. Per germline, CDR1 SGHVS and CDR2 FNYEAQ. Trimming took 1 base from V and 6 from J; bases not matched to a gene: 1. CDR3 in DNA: TGTGCCAGCAGCTTAGGGACAGGGCCCGGGGAGCTGTTTTTT. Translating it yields CASSLGTGPGELFF.

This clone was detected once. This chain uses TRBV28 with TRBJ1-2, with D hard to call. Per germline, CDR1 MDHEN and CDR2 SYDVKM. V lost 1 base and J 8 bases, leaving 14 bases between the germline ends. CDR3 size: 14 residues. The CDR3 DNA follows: TGTGCCAGCAGTTTATCGGTGGGTTCCCAGGGCTACACCTTC. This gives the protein CASSLSVGSQGYTF.

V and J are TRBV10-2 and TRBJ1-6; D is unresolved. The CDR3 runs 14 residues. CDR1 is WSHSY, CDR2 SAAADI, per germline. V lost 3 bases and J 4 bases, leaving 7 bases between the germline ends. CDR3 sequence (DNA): TGCGCCAGCAGTGAAGGTCCATATAATTCACCCCTCCACTTT. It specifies CASSEGPYNSPLHF.

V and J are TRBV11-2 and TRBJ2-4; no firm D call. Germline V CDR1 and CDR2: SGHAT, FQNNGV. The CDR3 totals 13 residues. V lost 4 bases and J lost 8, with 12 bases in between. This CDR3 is CASSSFESHIQYF. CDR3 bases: TGTGCCAGCAGCTCGTTTGAATCACACATTCAGTACTTC.

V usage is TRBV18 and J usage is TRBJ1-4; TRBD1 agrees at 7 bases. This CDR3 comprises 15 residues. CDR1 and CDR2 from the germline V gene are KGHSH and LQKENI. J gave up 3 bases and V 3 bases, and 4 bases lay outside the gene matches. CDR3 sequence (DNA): TGTGCCAGCTCACCCCAGGGACAGCCTAATGAAAAACTGTTTTTT. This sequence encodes CASSPQGQPNEKLFF.

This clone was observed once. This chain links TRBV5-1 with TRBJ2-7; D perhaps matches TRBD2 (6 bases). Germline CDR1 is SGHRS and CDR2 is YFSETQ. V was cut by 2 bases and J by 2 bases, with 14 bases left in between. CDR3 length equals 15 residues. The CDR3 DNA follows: TGCGCCAGCAGCTTTTCTCCTAGCGCGACCTACGAGCAGTACTTC. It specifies CASSFSPSATYEQYF.

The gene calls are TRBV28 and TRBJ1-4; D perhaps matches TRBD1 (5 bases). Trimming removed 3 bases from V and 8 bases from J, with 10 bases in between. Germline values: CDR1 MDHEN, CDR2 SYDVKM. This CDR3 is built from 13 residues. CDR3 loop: CASSFWAGEKLFF. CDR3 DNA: TGTGCCAGCAGTTTTTGGGCAGGGGAAAAACTGTTTTTT.

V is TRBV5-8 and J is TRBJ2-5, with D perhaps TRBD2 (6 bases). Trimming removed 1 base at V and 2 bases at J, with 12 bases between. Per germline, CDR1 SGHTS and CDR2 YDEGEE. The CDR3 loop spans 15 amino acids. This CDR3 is CASSLRPSVQETQYF. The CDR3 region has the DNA TGTGCCAGCAGCTTGCGGCCTAGCGTTCAAGAGACCCAGTACTTC.

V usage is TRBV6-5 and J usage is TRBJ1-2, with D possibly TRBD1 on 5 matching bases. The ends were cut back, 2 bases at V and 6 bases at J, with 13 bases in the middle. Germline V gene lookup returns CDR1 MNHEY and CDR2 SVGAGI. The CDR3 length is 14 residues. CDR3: CASSYGSGRNGYTF. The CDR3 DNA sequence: TGTGCCAGCAGTTACGGGTCGGGGCGTAATGGCTACACCTTC.

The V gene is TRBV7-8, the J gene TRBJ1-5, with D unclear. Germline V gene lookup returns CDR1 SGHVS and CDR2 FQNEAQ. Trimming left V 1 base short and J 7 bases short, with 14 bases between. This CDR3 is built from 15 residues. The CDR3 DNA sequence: TGTGCCAGCAGCTTAGTGACGGGCCAGCTCCAGCCCCAGCATTTT. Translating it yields CASSLVTGQLQPQHF.

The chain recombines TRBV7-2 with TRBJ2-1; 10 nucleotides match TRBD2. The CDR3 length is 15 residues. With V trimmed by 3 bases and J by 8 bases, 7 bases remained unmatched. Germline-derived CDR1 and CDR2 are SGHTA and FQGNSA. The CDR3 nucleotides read TGTGCCAGCAGCTTGGCTAGCGGGAGCGGTTATGAGCAGTTCTTC. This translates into CASSLASGSGYEQFF.